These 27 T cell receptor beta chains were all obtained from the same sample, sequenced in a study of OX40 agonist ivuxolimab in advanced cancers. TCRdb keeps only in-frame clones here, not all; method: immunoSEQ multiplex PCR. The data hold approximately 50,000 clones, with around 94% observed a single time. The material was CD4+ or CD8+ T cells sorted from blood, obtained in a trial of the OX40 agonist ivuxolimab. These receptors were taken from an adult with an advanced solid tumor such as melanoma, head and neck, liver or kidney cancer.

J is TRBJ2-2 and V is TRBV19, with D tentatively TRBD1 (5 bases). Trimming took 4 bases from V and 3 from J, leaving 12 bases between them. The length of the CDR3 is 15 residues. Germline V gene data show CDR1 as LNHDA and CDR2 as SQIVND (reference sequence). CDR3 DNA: TGTGCCAGTAGTACCACAGGTTGGGACACCGGGGAGCTGTTTTTT. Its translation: CASSTTGWDTGELFF.

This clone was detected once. The CDR3 is CASSQGRGATEAFF. The CDR3 DNA reads as TGTGCCAGCAGTCAGGGACGCGGTGCGACTGAAGCTTTCTTT. The V gene is TRBV14, the J gene TRBJ1-1, with D perhaps matching TRBD1 (5 bases). Trimming took off 6 bases at V and 5 bases at J, with 16 bases between the two ends. Looked up from germline, CDR1 is SGHDN and CDR2 is FVKESK. CDR3 size: 14 residues.

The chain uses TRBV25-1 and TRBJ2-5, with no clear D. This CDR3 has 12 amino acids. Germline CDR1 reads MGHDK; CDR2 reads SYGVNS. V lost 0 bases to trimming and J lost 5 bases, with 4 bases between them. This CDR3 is CASSEYSETQYF. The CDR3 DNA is TGTGCCAGCAGTGAATATTCCGAGACCCAGTACTTC.

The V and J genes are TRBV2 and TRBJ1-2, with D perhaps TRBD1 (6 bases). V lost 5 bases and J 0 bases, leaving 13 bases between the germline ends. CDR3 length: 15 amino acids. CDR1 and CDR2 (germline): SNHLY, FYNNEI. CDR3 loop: CASSWTASANYGYTF. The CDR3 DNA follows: TGTGCCAGCAGTTGGACAGCTAGCGCTAACTATGGCTACACCTTC.

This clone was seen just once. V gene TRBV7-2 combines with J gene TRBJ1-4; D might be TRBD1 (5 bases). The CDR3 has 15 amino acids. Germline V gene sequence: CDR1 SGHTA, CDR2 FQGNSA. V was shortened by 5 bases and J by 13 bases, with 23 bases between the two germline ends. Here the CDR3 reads CASSLIGGSREGLFF. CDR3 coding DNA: TGTGCCAGCAGCCTCATCGGGGGGAGTCGGGAGGGACTGTTTTTT.

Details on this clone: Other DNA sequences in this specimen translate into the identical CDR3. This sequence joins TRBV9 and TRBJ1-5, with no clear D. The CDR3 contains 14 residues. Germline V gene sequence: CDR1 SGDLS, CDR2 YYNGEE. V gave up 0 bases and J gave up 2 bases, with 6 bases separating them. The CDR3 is CASSVGGGNQPQHF. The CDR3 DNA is TGTGCCAGCAGCGTAGGGGGAGGCAATCAGCCCCAGCATTTT.

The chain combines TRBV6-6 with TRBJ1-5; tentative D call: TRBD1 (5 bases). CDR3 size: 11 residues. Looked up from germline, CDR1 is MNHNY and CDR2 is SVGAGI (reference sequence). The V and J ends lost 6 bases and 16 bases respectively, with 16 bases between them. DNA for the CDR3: TGTGCCAGCAGCCTCGGGGCCATGACCCATTTT. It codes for CASSLGAMTHF.

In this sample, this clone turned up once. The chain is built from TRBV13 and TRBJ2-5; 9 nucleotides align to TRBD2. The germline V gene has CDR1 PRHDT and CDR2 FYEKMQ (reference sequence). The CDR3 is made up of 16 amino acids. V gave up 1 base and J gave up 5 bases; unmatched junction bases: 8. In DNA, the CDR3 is TGTGCCAGCAGCTTAGCGGGACTAGCTGCTGCGGAGACCCAGTACTTC. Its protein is CASSLAGLAAAETQYF.

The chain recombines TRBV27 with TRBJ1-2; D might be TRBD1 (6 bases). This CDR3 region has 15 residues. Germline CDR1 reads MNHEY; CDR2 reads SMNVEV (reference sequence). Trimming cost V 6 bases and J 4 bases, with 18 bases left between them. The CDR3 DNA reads TGTGCCAGCAGCTTGACTCCCGGGACACTCTATGGCTACACCTTC. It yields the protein CASSLTPGTLYGYTF.

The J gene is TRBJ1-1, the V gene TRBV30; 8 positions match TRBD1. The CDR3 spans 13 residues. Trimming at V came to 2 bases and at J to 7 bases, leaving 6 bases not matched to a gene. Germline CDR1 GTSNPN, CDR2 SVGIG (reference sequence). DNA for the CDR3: TGTGCCTGGAGTCAGGGGACAGGTGGTGAAGCTTTCTTT. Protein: CAWSQGTGGEAFF.

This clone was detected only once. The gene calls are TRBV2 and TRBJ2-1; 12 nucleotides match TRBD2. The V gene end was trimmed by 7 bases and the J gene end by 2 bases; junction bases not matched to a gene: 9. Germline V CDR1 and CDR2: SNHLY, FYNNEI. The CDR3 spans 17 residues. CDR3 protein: CASIGQASGRAYNEQFF. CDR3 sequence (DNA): TGTGCCAGCATCGGCCAGGCTAGCGGGAGGGCCTACAATGAGCAGTTCTTC.

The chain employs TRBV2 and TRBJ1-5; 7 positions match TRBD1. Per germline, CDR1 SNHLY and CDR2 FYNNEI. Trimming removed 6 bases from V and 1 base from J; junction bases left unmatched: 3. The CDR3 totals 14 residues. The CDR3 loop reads CASSHRGSNQPQHF. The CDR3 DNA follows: TGTGCCAGCAGCCACAGGGGAAGCAATCAGCCCCAGCATTTT.

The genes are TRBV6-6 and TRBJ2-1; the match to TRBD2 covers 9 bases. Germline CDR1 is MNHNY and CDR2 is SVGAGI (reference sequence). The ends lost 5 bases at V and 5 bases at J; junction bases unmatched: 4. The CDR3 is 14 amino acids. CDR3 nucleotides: TGTGCCAGCAGTCCCGGGACTAGCAACAATGAGCAGTTCTTC. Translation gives CASSPGTSNNEQFF.

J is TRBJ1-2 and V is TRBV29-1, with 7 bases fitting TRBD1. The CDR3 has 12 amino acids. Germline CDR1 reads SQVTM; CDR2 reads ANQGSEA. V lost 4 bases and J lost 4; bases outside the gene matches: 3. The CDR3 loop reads CSVGQGVYGYTF. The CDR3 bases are TGCAGCGTTGGACAGGGCGTCTATGGCTACACCTTC.

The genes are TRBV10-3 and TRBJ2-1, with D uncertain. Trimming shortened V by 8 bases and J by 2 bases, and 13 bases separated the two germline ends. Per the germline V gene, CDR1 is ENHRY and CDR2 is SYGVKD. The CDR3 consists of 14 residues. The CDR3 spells CAIGSGYTYNEQFF. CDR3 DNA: TGTGCCATCGGTTCCGGGTACACCTACAATGAGCAGTTCTTC.

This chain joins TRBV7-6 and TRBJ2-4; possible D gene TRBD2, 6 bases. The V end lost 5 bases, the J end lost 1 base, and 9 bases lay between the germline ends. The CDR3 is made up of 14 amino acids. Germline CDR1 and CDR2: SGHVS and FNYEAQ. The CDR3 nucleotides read TGTGCCAGCAGCCCGGGGGTGGCCAAAAACATTCAGTACTTC. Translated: CASSPGVAKNIQYF.

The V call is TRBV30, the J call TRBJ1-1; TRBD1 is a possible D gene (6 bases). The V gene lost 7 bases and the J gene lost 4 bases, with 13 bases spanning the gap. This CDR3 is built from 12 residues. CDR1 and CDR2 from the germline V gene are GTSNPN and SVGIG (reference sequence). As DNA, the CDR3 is TGTGCCTCCCCGGGCAGGGGCACTGAAGCTTTCTTT. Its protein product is CASPGRGTEAFF.

The CDR3: CASSLEGSLAGELFF. The CDR3 nucleotides read TGTGCCAGCAGCTTAGAGGGCAGTCTCGCCGGGGAGCTGTTTTTT. J is TRBJ2-2 and V is TRBV7-6; D remains ambiguous. CDR1 and CDR2 (germline): SGHVS, FNYEAQ. The CDR3 extends over 15 amino acids. The V and J ends lost 1 base and 6 bases respectively, with 12 bases between them.

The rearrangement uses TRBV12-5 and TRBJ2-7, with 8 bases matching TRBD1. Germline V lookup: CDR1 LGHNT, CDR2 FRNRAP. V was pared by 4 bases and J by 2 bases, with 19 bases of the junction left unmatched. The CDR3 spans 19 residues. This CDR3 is CASGSRTGTHLHSTYEQYF. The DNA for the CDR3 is TGTGCTAGTGGTTCACGGACAGGGACCCACCTACATTCCACCTACGAGCAGTACTTC.

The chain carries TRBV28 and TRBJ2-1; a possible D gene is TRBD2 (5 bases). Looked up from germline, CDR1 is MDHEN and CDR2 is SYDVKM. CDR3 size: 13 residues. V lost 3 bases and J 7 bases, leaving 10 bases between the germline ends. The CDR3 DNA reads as TGTGCCAGCAGTTTCGGTGGCGGGAATGAGCAGTTCTTC. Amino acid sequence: CASSFGGGNEQFF.

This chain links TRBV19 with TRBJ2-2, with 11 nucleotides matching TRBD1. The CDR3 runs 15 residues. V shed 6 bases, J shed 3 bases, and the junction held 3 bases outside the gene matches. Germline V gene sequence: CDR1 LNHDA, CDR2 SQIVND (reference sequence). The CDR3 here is CASSPGQGDTGELFF. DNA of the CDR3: TGTGCCAGTAGCCCGGGACAGGGGGACACCGGGGAGCTGTTTTTT. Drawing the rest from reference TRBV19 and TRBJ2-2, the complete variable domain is DGGITQSPKYLFRKEGQNVTLSCEQNLNHDAMYWYRQDPGQGLRLIYYSQIVNDFQKGDIAEGYSVSREKKESFPLTVTSAQKNPTAFYLCASSPGQGDTGELFFGEGSRLTVL.

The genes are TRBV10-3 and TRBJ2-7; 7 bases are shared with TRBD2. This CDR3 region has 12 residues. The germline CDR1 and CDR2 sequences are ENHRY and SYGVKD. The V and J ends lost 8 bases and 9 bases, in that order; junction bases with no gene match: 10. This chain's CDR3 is CAIGEGERGQYF. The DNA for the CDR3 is TGTGCCATCGGGGAGGGCGAGCGGGGGCAGTACTTC.

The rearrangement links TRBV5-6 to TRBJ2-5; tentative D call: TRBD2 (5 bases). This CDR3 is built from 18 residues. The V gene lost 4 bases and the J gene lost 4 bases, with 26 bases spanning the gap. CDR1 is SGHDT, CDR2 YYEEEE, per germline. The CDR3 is CASSRELEIPIVGETQYF. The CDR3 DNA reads TGTGCCAGCAGCCGAGAACTAGAAATTCCAATCGTAGGAGAGACCCAGTACTTC.

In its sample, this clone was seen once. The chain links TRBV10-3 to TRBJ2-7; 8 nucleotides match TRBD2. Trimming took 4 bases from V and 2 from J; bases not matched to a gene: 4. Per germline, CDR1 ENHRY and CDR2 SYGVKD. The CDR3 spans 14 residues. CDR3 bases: TGTGCCATCAGTGGATTAGCGGGAACCTACGAGCAGTACTTC. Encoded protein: CAISGLAGTYEQYF.

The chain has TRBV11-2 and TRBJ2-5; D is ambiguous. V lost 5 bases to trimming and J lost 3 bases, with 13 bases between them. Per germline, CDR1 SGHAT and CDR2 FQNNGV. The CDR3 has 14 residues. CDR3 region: CASSPTGVEETQYF. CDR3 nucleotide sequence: TGTGCCAGCAGCCCGACTGGCGTGGAAGAGACCCAGTACTTC.

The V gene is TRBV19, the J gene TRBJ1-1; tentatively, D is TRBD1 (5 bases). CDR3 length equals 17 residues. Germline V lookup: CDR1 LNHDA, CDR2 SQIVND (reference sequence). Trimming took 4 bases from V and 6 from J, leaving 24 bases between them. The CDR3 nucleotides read TGTGCCAGTAGTACTCACCCGGGACGGCTTAAGATCGCTGAAGCTTTCTTT. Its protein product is CASSTHPGRLKIAEAFF.

DNA of the CDR3: TGTGCCAGCAGTTTACCGGGCGTAGGGGGCTACACCTTC. Translated, it gives CASSLPGVGGYTF. The chain uses TRBV27 and TRBJ1-2; no reliable D call. The CDR3 totals 13 residues. Trimming shortened V by 2 bases and J by 8 bases, and 12 bases separated the two germline ends. Germline V gene sequence: CDR1 MNHEY, CDR2 SMNVEV (reference sequence).